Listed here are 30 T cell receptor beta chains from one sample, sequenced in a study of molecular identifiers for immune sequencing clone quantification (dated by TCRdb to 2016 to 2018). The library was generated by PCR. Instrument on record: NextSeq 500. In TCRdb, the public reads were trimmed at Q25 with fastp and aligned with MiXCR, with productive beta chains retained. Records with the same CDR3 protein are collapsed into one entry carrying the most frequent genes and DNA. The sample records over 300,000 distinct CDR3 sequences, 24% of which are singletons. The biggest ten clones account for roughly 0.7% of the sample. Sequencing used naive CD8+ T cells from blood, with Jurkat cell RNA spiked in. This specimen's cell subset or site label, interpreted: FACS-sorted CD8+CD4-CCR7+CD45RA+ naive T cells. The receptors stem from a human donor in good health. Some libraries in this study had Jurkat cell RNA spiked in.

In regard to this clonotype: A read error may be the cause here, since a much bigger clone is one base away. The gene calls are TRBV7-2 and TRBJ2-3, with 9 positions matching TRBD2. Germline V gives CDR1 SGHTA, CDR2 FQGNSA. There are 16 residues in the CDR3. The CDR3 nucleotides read TGTGCCAGCAGCTTAGTTGCGGGGGGGCAAACAGATACGCCGTATTTT. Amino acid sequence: CASSLVAGGQTDTPYF.

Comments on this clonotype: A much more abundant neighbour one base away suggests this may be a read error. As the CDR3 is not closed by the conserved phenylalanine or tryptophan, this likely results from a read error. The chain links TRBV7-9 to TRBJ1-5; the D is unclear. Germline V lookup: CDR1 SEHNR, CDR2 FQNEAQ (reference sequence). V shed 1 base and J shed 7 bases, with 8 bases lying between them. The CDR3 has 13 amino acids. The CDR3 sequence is CASSLGARQPQHL. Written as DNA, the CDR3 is TGTGCCAGCAGCTTAGGGGCCCGACAGCCCCAGCATCTT.

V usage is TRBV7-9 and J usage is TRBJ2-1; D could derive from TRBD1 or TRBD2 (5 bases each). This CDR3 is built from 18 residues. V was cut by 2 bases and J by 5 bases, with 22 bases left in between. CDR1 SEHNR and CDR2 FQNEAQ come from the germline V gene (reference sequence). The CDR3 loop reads CASSLRFAGSGGHNEQFF. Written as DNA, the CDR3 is TGTGCCAGCAGCTTAAGGTTTGCAGGGTCTGGGGGTCACAATGAGCAGTTCTTC.

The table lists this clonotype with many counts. CDR3 nucleotide sequence: TGTGCCAGCAGCCCTGGATTGGGACTCGAGGGCGCAGATACGCAGTATTTT. Encoded protein: CASSPGLGLEGADTQYF. The chain is built from TRBV5-6 and TRBJ2-3; D is possibly TRBD2 (6 bases). Germline assignment: CDR1 SGHDT and CDR2 YYEEEE. The CDR3 is made up of 17 amino acids. The V and J ends lost 4 bases and 4 bases respectively, with 22 bases between them.

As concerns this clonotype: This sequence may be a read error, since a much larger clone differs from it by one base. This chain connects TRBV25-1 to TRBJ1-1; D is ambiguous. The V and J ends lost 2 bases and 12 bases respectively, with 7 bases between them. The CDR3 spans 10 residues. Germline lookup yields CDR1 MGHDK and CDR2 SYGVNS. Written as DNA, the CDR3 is TGTGCCAGCAGTGAACGCAAGACTTTCTTT. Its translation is CASSERKTFF.

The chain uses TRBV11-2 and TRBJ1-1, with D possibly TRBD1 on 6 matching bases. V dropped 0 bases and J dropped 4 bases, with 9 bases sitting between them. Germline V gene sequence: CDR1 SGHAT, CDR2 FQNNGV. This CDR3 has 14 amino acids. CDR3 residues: CASSLDGGGTEAFF. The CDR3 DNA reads TGTGCCAGCAGCTTAGACGGGGGCGGCACTGAAGCTTTCTTT.

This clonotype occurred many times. CDR3 sequence (DNA): TGTGCCAGCAGCTTAGGGGGACTAGCGAGGGTAGATACGCAGTATTTT. The encoded protein is CASSLGGLARVDTQYF. The rearrangement links TRBV5-6 to TRBJ2-3, with TRBD2 identical over 10 bases. The CDR3 spans 16 residues. Germline CDR1 reads SGHDT; CDR2 reads YYEEEE. V was clipped by 2 bases and J by 5 bases; unmatched bases: 8.

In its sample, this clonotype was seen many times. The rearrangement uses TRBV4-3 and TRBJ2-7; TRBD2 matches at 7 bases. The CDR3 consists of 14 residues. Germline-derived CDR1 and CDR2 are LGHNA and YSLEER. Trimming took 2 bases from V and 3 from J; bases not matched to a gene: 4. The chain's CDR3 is CASSQQAGHYEQYF. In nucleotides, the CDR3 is TGCGCCAGCAGCCAACAAGCGGGGCACTACGAGCAGTACTTC.

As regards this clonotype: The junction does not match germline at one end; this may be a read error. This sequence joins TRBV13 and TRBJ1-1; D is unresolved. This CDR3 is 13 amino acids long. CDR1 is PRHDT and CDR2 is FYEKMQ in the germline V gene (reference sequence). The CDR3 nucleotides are TGTGCCAGCAGCTTTGTAGAAAACACTAAAGCTTTCTTT. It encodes CASSFVENTKAFF.

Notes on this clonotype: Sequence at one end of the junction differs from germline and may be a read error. The CDR3 DNA follows: TGTGCCAGCAGTGAATTGCAGGGTGGCTTGAACACTGAAGCTCTCTTT. This codes for CASSELQGGLNTEALF. The rearrangement joins TRBV2 to TRBJ1-1; D perhaps matches TRBD1 (5 bases). CDR3 length: 16 amino acids. Germline CDR1 SNHLY, CDR2 FYNNEI. Complete variable domain (other parts from reference TRBV2 and TRBJ1-1): EPEVTQTPSHQVTQMGQEVILRCVPISNHLYFYWYRQILGQKVEFLVSFYNNEISEKSEIFDDQFSVERPDGSNFTLKIRSTKLEDSAMYFCASSELQGGLNTEALFGQGTRLTVV.

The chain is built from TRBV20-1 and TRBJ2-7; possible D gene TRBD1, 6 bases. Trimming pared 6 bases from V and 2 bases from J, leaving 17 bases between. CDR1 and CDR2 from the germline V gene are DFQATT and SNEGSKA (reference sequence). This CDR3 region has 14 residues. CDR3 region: CSAHSDSSPYEQYF. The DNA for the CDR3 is TGCAGTGCCCACTCGGACAGTAGCCCCTACGAGCAGTACTTC.

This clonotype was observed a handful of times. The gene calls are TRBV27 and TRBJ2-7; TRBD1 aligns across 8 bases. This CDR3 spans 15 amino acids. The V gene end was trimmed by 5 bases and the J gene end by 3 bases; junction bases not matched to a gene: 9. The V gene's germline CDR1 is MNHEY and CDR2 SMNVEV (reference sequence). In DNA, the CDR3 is TGTGCCAGCAGTATCGGGACAGGAGGGCTCTACGAGCAGTACTTC. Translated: CASSIGTGGLYEQYF.

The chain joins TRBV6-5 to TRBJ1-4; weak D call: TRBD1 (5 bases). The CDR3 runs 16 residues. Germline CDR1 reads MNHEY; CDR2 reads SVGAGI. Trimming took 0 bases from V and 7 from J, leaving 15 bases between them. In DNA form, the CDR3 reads TGTGCCAGCAGTTACTCCCCCAGGGTCGATATTGAAAAACTGTTTTTT. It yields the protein CASSYSPRVDIEKLFF.

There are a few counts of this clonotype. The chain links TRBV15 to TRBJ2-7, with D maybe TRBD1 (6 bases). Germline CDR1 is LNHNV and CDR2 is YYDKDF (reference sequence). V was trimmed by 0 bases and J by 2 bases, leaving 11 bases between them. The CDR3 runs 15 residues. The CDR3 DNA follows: TGTGCCACCAGCAGAGATCAGGGGTCAGCCTACGAGCAGTACTTC. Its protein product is CATSRDQGSAYEQYF. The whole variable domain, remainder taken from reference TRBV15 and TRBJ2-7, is DAMVIQNPRYQVTQFGKPVTLSCSQTLNHNVMYWYQQKSSQAPKLLFHYYDKDFNNEADTPDNFQSRRPNTSFCFLDIRSPGLGDTAMYLCATSRDQGSAYEQYFGPGTRLTVT.

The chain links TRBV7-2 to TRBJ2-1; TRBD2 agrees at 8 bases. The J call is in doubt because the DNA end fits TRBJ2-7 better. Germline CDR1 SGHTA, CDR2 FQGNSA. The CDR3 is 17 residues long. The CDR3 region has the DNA TGTGCCAGCAATATCCCCTTGAGCGGGAGCTCCTACAATGAGCAGTACTTC. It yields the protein CASNIPLSGSSYNEQYF.

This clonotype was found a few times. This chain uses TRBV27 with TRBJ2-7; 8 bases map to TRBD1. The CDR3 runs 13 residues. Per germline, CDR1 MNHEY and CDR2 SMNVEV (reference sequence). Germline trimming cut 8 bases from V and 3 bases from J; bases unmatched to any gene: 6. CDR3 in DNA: TGTGCCAGCGGCTGGACAGGGCTCTACGAGCAGTACTTC. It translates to CASGWTGLYEQYF.

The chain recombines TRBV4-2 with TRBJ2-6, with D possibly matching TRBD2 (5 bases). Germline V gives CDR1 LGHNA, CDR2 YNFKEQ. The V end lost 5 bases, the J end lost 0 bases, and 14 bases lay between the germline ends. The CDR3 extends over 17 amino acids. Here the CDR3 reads CASSTRLIDSGANVLTF. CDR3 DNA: TGTGCCAGCAGCACAAGACTAATAGACTCTGGGGCCAACGTCCTGACTTTC.

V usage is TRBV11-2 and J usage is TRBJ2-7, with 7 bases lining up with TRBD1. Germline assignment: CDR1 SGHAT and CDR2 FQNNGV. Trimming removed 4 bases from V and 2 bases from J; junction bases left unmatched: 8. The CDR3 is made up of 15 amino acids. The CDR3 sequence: CASSWVVTGPYEQYF. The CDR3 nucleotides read TGTGCCAGCAGCTGGGTCGTGACAGGGCCCTACGAGCAGTACTTC. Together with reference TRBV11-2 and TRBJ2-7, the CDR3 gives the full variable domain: EAGVAQSPRYKIIEKRQSVAFWCNPISGHATLYWYQQILGQGPKLLIQFQNNGVVDDSQLPKDRFSAERLKGVDSTLKIQPAKLEDSAVYLCASSWVVTGPYEQYFGPGTRLTVT.

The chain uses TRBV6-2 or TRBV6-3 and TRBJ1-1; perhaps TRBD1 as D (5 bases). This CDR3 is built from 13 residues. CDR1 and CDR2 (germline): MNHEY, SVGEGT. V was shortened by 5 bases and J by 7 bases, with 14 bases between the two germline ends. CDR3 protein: CASSHAPGREAFF. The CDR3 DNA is TGTGCCAGCAGTCACGCTCCGGGACGTGAAGCTTTCTTT.

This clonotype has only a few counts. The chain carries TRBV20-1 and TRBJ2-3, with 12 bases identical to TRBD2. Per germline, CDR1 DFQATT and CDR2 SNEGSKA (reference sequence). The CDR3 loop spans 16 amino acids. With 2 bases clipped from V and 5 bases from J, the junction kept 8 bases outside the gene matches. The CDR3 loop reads CSARHLGLAGIDTQYF. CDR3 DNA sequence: TGCAGTGCTAGACACCTCGGACTAGCGGGGATAGATACGCAGTATTTT.

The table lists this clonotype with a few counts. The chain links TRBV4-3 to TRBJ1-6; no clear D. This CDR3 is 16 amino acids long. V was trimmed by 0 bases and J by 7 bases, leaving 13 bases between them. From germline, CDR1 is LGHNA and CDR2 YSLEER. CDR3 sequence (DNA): TGCGCCAGCAGCCAAGAGTCGCTAGACTGGAATTCACCCCTCCACTTT. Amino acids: CASSQESLDWNSPLHF.

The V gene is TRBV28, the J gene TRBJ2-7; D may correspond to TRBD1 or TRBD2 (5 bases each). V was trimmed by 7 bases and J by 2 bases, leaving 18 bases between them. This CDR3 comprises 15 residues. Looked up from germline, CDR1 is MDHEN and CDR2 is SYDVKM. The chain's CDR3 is CASTRDRLTTYEQYF. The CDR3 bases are TGTGCCAGCACCAGAGACAGACTAACCACCTACGAGCAGTACTTC.

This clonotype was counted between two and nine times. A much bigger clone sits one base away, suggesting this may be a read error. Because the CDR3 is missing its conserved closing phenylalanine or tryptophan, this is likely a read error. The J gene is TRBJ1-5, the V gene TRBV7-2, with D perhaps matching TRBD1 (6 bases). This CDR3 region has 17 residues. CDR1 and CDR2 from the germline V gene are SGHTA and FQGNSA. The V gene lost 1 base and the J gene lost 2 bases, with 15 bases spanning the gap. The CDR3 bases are TGTGCCAGCAGCTTAGTTCCCGGGGGGCAGGGCAATCAGCCCCAGCATTCT. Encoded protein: CASSLVPGGQGNQPQHS.

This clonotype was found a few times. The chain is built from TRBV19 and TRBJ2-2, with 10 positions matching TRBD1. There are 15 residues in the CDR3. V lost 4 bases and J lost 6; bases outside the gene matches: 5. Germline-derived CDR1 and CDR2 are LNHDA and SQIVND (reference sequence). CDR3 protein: CASSKGQGRSGELFF. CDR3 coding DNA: TGTGCCAGTAGTAAGGGACAGGGGAGATCCGGGGAGCTGTTTTTT.

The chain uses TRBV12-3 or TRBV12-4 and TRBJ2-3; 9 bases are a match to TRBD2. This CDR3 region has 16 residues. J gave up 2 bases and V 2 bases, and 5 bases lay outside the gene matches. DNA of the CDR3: TGTGCCAGCAGTTTACAGCGGGGGGCTTTCACAGATACGCAGTATTTT. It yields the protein CASSLQRGAFTDTQYF.

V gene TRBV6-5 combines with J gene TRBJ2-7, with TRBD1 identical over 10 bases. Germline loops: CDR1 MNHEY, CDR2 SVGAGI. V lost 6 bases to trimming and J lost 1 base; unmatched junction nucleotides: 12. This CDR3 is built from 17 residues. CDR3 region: CASSPGQGYLSSYEQYF. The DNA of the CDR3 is TGTGCCAGCAGCCCGGGACAGGGGTACCTCTCTTCCTACGAGCAGTACTTC.

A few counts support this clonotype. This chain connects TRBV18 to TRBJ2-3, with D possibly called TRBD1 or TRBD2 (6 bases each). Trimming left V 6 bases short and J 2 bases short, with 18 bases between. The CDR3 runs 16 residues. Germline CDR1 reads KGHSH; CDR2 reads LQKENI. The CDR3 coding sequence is TGTGCCAGCTCCGACGGTGGAGGGGGGCCCACAGATACGCAGTATTTT. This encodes CASSDGGGGPTDTQYF.

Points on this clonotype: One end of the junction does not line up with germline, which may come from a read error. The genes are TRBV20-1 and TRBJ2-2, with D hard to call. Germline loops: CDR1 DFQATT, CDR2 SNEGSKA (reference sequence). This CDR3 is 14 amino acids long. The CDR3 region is CSARQYANPGELFF. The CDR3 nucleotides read TGCAGTGCTAGACAGTACGCGAACCCCGGGGAGCTGTTTTTT.

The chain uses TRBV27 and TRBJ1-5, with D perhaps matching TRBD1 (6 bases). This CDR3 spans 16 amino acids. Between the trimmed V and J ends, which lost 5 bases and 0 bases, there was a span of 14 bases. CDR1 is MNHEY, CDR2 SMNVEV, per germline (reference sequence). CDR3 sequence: CASSPTGPYSNQPQHF. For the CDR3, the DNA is TGTGCCAGCAGTCCCACAGGGCCTTATAGCAATCAGCCCCAGCATTTT.

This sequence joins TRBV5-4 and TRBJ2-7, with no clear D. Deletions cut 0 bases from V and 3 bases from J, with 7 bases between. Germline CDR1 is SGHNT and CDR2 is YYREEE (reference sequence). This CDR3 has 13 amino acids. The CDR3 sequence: CASSLVVGYEQYF. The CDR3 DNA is TGTGCCAGCAGCTTGGTGGTCGGCTACGAGCAGTACTTC.